The sequence of this TCR beta chain was determined in a study of blood T cell repertoires in COVID-19. TCRdb's copy holds only in-frame clones and misses some; the assay was immunoSEQ multiplex PCR. The sample includes approximately 220,000 clones, around 83% of them seen just once. This clone was found many times. This CDR3 comprises 14 residues. Germline CDR1 WNHNN, CDR2 SYGVQD (reference sequence). Trimming shortened V by 4 bases and J by 1 base, and 10 bases separated the two germline ends. The receptor was isolated from a woman in her forties or fifties with acute or convalescent COVID-19. The chain combines TRBV10-1 with TRBJ1-1; a weak D match, TRBD1 (6 bases). Specimen: peripheral blood. The CDR3 region has the DNA TGCGCCAGCAGTGGACAGGTTGGGAACACTGAAGCTTTCTTT. Its protein product is CASSGQVGNTEAFF.